A single sample gave rise to the 21 T cell receptor beta chains below, sequenced in a study of blood T cell repertoires in COVID-19. The repertoire was sequenced with immunoSEQ multiplex PCR; TCRdb's copy has only in-frame clones and lacks some. Seen here are more than 65,000 clones, about 70% observed once, and the top ten hold 25% to 30%. Source material: peripheral blood. Receptors originate from a woman of 80 years or more with active or convalescent COVID-19.

The chain carries TRBV5-6 and TRBJ2-5, with TRBD2 matching over 10 bases. Germline CDR1 is SGHDT and CDR2 is YYEEEE. The trim removed 0 bases at V and 1 base at J, leaving 3 bases unmatched. The CDR3 consists of 16 residues. The CDR3 nucleotides are TGTGCCAGCAGCTTGGTAGCGGGGGGAACCCAAGAGACCCAGTACTTC. Its translation: CASSLVAGGTQETQYF.

This clone was seen a few times. This chain links TRBV5-6 with TRBJ2-7; D not resolved. Per the germline V gene, CDR1 is SGHDT and CDR2 is YYEEEE. The V and J ends lost 4 bases and 4 bases respectively, with 15 bases between them. There are 14 residues in the CDR3. The chain's CDR3 is CASSRRPKLYEQYF. Here the CDR3 DNA reads TGTGCCAGCAGCCGGCGGCCCAAATTATACGAGCAGTACTTC.

The chain combines TRBV28 with TRBJ1-2, with 8 nucleotides matching TRBD1. Trimming at V came to 1 base and at J to 6 bases, leaving 7 bases not matched to a gene. This CDR3 is built from 15 residues. CDR1 and CDR2 (germline): MDHEN, SYDVKM. The chain's CDR3 is CASSLLDRDLDGYTF. Written as DNA, the CDR3 is TGTGCCAGCAGTTTATTGGACAGGGATCTTGATGGCTACACCTTC.

The chain joins TRBV5-1 to TRBJ2-1; TRBD1 matches 10 bases. The CDR3 extends over 15 amino acids. Per germline, CDR1 SGHRS and CDR2 YFSETQ. With V trimmed by 4 bases and J by 5 bases, 6 bases remained unmatched. CDR3 loop: CASSPGTGEHNEQFF. The CDR3 region has the DNA TGCGCCAGCAGCCCCGGGACAGGGGAGCACAATGAGCAGTTCTTC.

This rearrangement joins TRBV19 to TRBJ1-1; D unresolved. The CDR3 covers 13 residues. Trimming removed 8 bases from V and 0 bases from J, with 10 bases in between. Germline-derived CDR1 and CDR2 are LNHDA and SQIVND (reference sequence). In DNA, the CDR3 is TGTGCCAGTGAGAGGCACATGAACACTGAAGCTTTCTTT. As protein: CASERHMNTEAFF.

The chain employs TRBV5-6 and TRBJ2-3, with D maybe TRBD1 (5 bases). The V gene's germline CDR1 is SGHDT and CDR2 YYEEEE. The CDR3 has 15 amino acids. V lost 0 bases to trimming and J lost 0 bases, with 8 bases between them. CDR3 region: CASSLETVSTDTQYF. The DNA for the CDR3 is TGTGCCAGCAGCTTGGAGACAGTAAGCACAGATACGCAGTATTTT.

This clone was seen a handful of times. The genes are TRBV6-5 and TRBJ2-2; unclear D gene. The V gene lost 4 bases and the J gene lost 4 bases, with 13 bases spanning the gap. This CDR3 contains 15 residues. Germline loops: CDR1 MNHEY, CDR2 SVGAGI. CDR3 in DNA: TGTGCCAGCAGTTCGAGGCCCCTAACCACCGGGGAGCTGTTTTTT. This gives the protein CASSSRPLTTGELFF.

Only one count was recorded for this clone. This chain connects TRBV4-3 to TRBJ1-1; TRBD1 agrees at 7 bases. The CDR3 totals 15 residues. Trimming at V came to 1 base and at J to 1 base, leaving 3 bases not matched to a gene. Germline V gives CDR1 LGHNA, CDR2 YSLEER. The CDR3 DNA sequence: TGCGCCAGCAGCCAAGCTCACAGGGGGAACACTGAAGCTTTCTTT. This translates into CASSQAHRGNTEAFF.

This clone was recorded a few times. The rearrangement joins TRBV7-2 to TRBJ1-1, with a possible D match to TRBD1 (5 bases). V lost 3 bases, J lost 4 bases, and 9 bases lay in between. This CDR3 contains 13 residues. Germline CDR1 SGHTA, CDR2 FQGNSA. The CDR3 protein is CASSFTGSTEAFF. The CDR3, as DNA: TGTGCCAGCAGCTTTACAGGATCCACTGAAGCTTTCTTT.

The chain is built from TRBV21-1 and TRBJ1-3; TRBD1 is the table's D call and was not checked against the DNA. TRBV21-1 has pseudogene status. This CDR3 is built from 18 residues. CDR3 DNA sequence: TGTGCCAGCAGCAAATGGGGGAAACAGGGGCCGGTGATAAACACCATATATTTT. Translated, it gives CASSKWGKQGPVINTIYF.

This clone has just a few counts. The chain carries TRBV4-1 and TRBJ1-5; D is possibly TRBD1 (6 bases). CDR1 and CDR2 from the germline V gene are MGHRA and YSYEKL. With 0 bases removed from V and 0 bases from J, the gap between germline ends came to 15 bases. CDR3 length equals 18 residues. In nucleotides, the CDR3 is TGCGCCAGCAGCCAAGAGATGATGGGGACATATAGCAATCAGCCCCAGCATTTT. Encoded protein: CASSQEMMGTYSNQPQHF.

The V gene is TRBV5-1, the J gene TRBJ2-7; 9 bases agree with TRBD1. After removal of 4 bases from V and 3 bases from J, the junction contained 5 bases not matched to a gene. This CDR3 has 14 residues. CDR1 is SGHRS and CDR2 is YFSETQ in the germline V gene. As DNA, the CDR3 is TGCGCCAGCAGCAGGACAGGGGTGAACTACGAGCAGTACTTC. It codes for CASSRTGVNYEQYF.

The chain recombines TRBV6-5 with TRBJ2-3; 7 bases agree with TRBD2. CDR1 is MNHEY and CDR2 is SVGAGI in the germline V gene. The CDR3 totals 15 residues. V dropped 2 bases and J dropped 4; count of bases not matched to a gene: 6. The CDR3 nucleotides read TGTGCCAGCAGTTACAGAGCGGGGAATCCAGATACGCAGTATTTT. Translating gives CASSYRAGNPDTQYF.

V gene TRBV5-1 combines with J gene TRBJ2-7; 8 bases line up with TRBD2. Trimming cost V 0 bases and J 5 bases; bases outside gene matches: 4. Looked up from germline, CDR1 is SGHRS and CDR2 is YFSETQ. The CDR3 is made up of 14 amino acids. CDR3: CASSLDGGDDEQYF. CDR3 nucleotide sequence: TGCGCCAGCAGCTTGGACGGGGGGGACGACGAGCAGTACTTC.

V is TRBV7-2 and J is TRBJ2-1; a weak D match, TRBD1 (5 bases). Per germline, CDR1 SGHTA and CDR2 FQGNSA. The CDR3 is made up of 17 amino acids. The V and J ends lost 5 bases and 0 bases respectively, with 17 bases between them. This CDR3 is CASSPHSRGISYNEQFF. CDR3 nucleotides: TGTGCCAGCAGCCCCCATTCAAGGGGAATCTCCTACAATGAGCAGTTCTTC.

The rearrangement uses TRBV25-1 and TRBJ2-2, with 13 bases lining up with TRBD2. This CDR3 comprises 15 residues. The germline V gene has CDR1 MGHDK and CDR2 SYGVNS. With V trimmed by 8 bases and J by 6 bases, 6 bases remained unmatched. Here the CDR3 DNA reads TGTGCCAGCGGACTAGCGGGGGAATTGTCCGGGGAGCTGTTTTTT. Translating gives CASGLAGELSGELFF.

This clone has a handful of counts. The rearrangement joins TRBV30 to TRBJ1-2, with a possible D match to TRBD1 (6 bases). The CDR3 runs 14 residues. Trimming took off 2 bases at V and 2 bases at J, with 12 bases between the two ends. Germline CDR1 GTSNPN, CDR2 SVGIG (reference sequence). CDR3 DNA sequence: TGTGCCTGGAGTAGGTCAGGGGTCAACTATGGCTACACCTTC. Residues: CAWSRSGVNYGYTF. Filled out from reference TRBV30 and TRBJ1-2, the complete variable domain reads SQTIHQWPATLVQPVGSPLSLECTVEGTSNPNLYWYRQAAGRGLQLLFYSVGIGQISSEVPQNLSASRPQDRQFILSSKKLLLSDSGFYLCAWSRSGVNYGYTFGSGTRLTVV.

The J gene is TRBJ2-5, the V gene TRBV19; TRBD2 aligns across 11 bases. V shed 3 bases, J shed 9 bases, and the junction held 12 bases outside the gene matches. Germline V gene data show CDR1 as LNHDA and CDR2 as SQIVND (reference sequence). The CDR3 totals 16 residues. The CDR3 DNA follows: TGTGCCAGTAGTATTTTGGGGACTAGCGGTTCGGTGGCCCAGTACTTC. It is translated as CASSILGTSGSVAQYF.

The chain is built from TRBV5-4 and TRBJ2-2; tentative D call: TRBD1 (7 bases). V shed 1 base and J shed 0 bases, with 10 bases lying between them. Germline assignment: CDR1 SGHNT and CDR2 YYREEE (reference sequence). This CDR3 has 16 residues. CDR3 DNA: TGTGCCAGCAGCTTGAGCAGGGGGGCGAACACCGGGGAGCTGTTTTTT. It yields the protein CASSLSRGANTGELFF.

The chain uses TRBV12-5 and TRBJ2-1; 8 bases are a match to TRBD2. V shed 8 bases and J 2 bases; nucleotides not matched to a gene: 14. The CDR3 is 17 amino acids. Germline V gene lookup returns CDR1 LGHNT and CDR2 FRNRAP. The CDR3 region is CASTGVLGGGTYNEQFF. DNA of the CDR3: TGTGCTAGTACTGGGGTCCTGGGCGGGGGGACCTACAATGAGCAGTTCTTC.

This chain links TRBV24-1 with TRBJ1-5; 8 bases align to TRBD1. The germline V gene encodes CDR1 KGHDR and CDR2 SFDVKD. V lost 4 bases and J lost 2; bases outside the gene matches: 3. This CDR3 spans 15 amino acids. In nucleotides, the CDR3 is TGTGCCACCAGTGACAGGACAGGGCGCAATCAGCCCCAGCATTTT. Its protein product is CATSDRTGRNQPQHF.